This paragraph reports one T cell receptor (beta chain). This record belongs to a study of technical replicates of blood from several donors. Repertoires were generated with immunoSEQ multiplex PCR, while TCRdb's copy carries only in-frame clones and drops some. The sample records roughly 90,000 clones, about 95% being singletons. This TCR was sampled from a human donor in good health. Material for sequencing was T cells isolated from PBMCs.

The CDR3 DNA reads TGTGCCAGCAGTTACGGGGGGGAACTGTTTTTT. Encoded protein: CASSYGGELFF. The chain couples TRBV6-5 to TRBJ1-4, with D possibly TRBD1 on 5 matching bases. The ends were cut back, 2 bases at V and 12 bases at J, with 7 bases in the middle. This CDR3 is built from 11 residues. From germline, CDR1 is MNHEY and CDR2 SVGAGI.